Listed here are 9 T cell receptor beta chains from one sample, sequenced in a study of cytomegalovirus exposure and HLA in healthy donors. The primer mix had 60 Vbeta and 13 Jbeta primers. Clones were sequenced by immunoSEQ multiplex PCR, and TCRdb holds only the in-frame ones, with some missing. This sample has 200,000 to 250,000 clones, with approximately 70% found just once. Sequenced sample: PBMCs. The source is a woman in her thirties in good health and CMV-seronegative.

This clone was observed a few times. V and J are TRBV5-1 and TRBJ1-2; TRBD1 aligns across 7 bases. Losses at the gene ends were 8 bases for V and 4 bases for J; bases not matched to a gene: 8. Germline-derived CDR1 and CDR2 are SGHRS and YFSETQ. The CDR3 contains 13 residues. CDR3 protein: CASRQGMSYGYTF. DNA for the CDR3: TGCGCCAGTCGACAGGGAATGAGCTATGGCTACACCTTC.

The gene calls are TRBV6-6 and TRBJ1-1; the match to TRBD1 covers 10 bases. Germline trimming cut 6 bases from V and 7 bases from J; bases unmatched to any gene: 5. Germline V gene sequence: CDR1 MNHNY, CDR2 SVGAGI (reference sequence). The CDR3 is 13 amino acids. In DNA form, the CDR3 reads TGTGCCAGCAGCTCGACAGGGGGCAATGAAGCTTTCTTT. This sequence encodes CASSSTGGNEAFF.

The chain employs TRBV2 and TRBJ2-7; D is undetermined. Trimming shortened V by 4 bases and J by 5 bases, and 12 bases separated the two germline ends. CDR1 is SNHLY, CDR2 FYNNEI, per germline. The CDR3 loop spans 13 amino acids. The CDR3 nucleotides are TGTGCCAGCAGTGTGGGCCTTCCCAACGAGCAGTACTTC. It codes for CASSVGLPNEQYF.

The chain couples TRBV7-6 to TRBJ2-2, with 9 nucleotides matching TRBD2. CDR3 length: 16 residues. V trimming: 3 bases; J trimming: 5 bases; junction bases outside the gene matches: 7. CDR1 is SGHVS and CDR2 is FNYEAQ in the germline V gene. For the CDR3, the DNA is TGTGCCAGCAGCTTCCGAGCGGGAGGAGGAACCGGGGAGCTGTTTTTT. Translation: CASSFRAGGGTGELFF.

The rearrangement links TRBV5-4 to TRBJ1-1; D may be TRBD1 (6 bases). The CDR3 totals 15 residues. Germline assignment: CDR1 SGHNT and CDR2 YYREEE (reference sequence). V was cut by 2 bases and J by 2 bases, with 13 bases left in between. CDR3 in DNA: TGTGCCAGCAGCTTCTTGGGGGGGACAAACACTGAAGCTTTCTTT. Amino acids: CASSFLGGTNTEAFF. Full variable domain (outside the CDR3, taken from reference TRBV5-4 and TRBJ1-1): ETGVTQSPTHLIKTRGQQVTLRCSSQSGHNTVSWYQQALGQGPQFIFQYYREEENGRGNFPPRFSGLQFPNYSSELNVNALELDDSALYLCASSFLGGTNTEAFFGQGTRLTVV.

This chain joins TRBV30 and TRBJ2-1; 8 nucleotides align to TRBD2. The CDR3 has 14 residues. Germline V gene sequence: CDR1 GTSNPN, CDR2 SVGIG (reference sequence). With V trimmed by 5 bases and J by 2 bases, 5 bases remained unmatched. The CDR3 nucleotides are TGTGCCTGGGCCCCGGGGGGGACCTACAATGAGCAGTTCTTC. Its translation: CAWAPGGTYNEQFF. Supplemented by reference TRBV30 and TRBJ2-1, the full variable domain reads SQTIHQWPATLVQPVGSPLSLECTVEGTSNPNLYWYRQAAGRGLQLLFYSVGIGQISSEVPQNLSASRPQDRQFILSSKKLLLSDSGFYLCAWAPGGTYNEQFFGPGTRLTVL.

V gene TRBV29-1 combines with J gene TRBJ1-1; 11 bases align to TRBD1. CDR1 SQVTM and CDR2 ANQGSEA come from the germline V gene. The CDR3 runs 19 residues. J gave up 5 bases and V 6 bases, and 23 bases lay outside the gene matches. CDR3 DNA sequence: TGCAGCGTCGAGGGATTTTTCGGACAGGGGGCGAGGATGGGGACTGAAGCTTTCTTT. It is translated as CSVEGFFGQGARMGTEAFF.

J is TRBJ1-2 and V is TRBV19; 8 bases map to TRBD1. V dropped 4 bases and J dropped 6; count of bases not matched to a gene: 4. CDR1 and CDR2 from the germline V gene are LNHDA and SQIVND (reference sequence). This CDR3 spans 13 amino acids. CDR3 residues: CASSRDRRHGYTF. Here the CDR3 DNA reads TGTGCCAGTAGTAGGGACAGGAGGCATGGCTACACCTTC.

This clone was recorded once. One end of the junction is discordant with germline, which a read error may explain. The chain has TRBV7-8 and TRBJ1-5, with TRBD1 matching over 7 bases. The CDR3 runs to 14 residues. Germline V lookup: CDR1 SGHVS, CDR2 FQNEAQ. This CDR3 is CASSLDRADQPQHF. The CDR3 nucleotides are TGTGCCAGCAGTTTAGACAGGGCCGATCAGCCCCAGCATTTT.